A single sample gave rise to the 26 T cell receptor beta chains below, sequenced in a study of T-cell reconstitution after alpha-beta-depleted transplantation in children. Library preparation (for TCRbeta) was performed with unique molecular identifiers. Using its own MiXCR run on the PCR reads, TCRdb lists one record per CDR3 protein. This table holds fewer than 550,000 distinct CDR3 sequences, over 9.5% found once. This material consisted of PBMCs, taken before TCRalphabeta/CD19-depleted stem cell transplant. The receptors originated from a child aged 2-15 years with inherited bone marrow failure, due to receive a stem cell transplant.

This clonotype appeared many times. The CDR3 coding sequence is TGCAGTGCTAGAGTGGGGGCGGTATACAATGAGCAGTTCTTC. Amino acid sequence: CSARVGAVYNEQFF. The chain links TRBV20-1 to TRBJ2-1; a weak D match, TRBD1 (6 bases). V dropped 1 base and J dropped 4 bases, with 11 bases sitting between them. CDR3 length equals 14 residues. In germline, CDR1 is DFQATT, CDR2 SNEGSKA (reference sequence).

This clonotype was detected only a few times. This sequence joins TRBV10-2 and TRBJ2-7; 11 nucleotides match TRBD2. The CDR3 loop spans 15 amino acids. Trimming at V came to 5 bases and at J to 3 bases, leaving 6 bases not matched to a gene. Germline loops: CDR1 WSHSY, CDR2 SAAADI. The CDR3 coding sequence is TGCGCCAGCAGTCCGGGACTAGCGGAGTACTACGAGCAGTACTTC. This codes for CASSPGLAEYYEQYF.

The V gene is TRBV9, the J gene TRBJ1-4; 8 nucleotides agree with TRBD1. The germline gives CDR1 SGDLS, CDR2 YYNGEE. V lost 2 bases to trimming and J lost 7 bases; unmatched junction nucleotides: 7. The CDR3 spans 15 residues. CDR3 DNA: TGTGCCAGCAGCGTGACCGGGACAGGTTCTGAAAAACTGTTTTTT. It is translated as CASSVTGTGSEKLFF.

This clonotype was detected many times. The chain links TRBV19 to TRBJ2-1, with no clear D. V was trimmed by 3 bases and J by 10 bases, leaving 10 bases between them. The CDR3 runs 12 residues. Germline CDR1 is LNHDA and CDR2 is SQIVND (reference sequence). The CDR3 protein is CASSILGSEQFF. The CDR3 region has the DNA TGTGCCAGTAGTATTCTAGGTAGCGAGCAGTTCTTC.

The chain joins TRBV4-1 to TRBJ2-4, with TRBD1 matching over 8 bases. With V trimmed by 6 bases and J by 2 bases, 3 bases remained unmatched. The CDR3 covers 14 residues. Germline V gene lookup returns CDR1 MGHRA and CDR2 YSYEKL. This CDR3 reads CASSSGGPKNIQYF. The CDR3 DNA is TGCGCCAGCAGTTCAGGGGGCCCCAAAAACATTCAGTACTTC.

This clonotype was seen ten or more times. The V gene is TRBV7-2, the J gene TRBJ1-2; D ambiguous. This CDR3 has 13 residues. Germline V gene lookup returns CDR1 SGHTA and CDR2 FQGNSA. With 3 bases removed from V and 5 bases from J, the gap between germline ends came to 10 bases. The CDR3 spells CASSFPALYGYTF. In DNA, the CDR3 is TGTGCCAGCAGCTTCCCGGCATTGTATGGCTACACCTTC.

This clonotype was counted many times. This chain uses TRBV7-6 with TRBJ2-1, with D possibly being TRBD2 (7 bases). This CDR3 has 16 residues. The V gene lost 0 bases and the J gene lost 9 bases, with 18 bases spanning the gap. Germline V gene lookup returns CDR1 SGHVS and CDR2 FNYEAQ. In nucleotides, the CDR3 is TGTGCCAGCAGCTTAGCACTGGAGGGGGGGAGGGGTGAGCAGTTCTTC. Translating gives CASSLALEGGRGEQFF.

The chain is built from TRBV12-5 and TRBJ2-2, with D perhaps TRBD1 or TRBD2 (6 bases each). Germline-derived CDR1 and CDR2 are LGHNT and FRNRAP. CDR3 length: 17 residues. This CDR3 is CASCQTGETGNTGELFF. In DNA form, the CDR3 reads TGTGCCAGCTGCCAAACGGGGGAGACAGGGAACACCGGGGAGCTGTTTTTT. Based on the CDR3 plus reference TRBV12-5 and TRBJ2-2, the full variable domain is DARVTQTPRHKVTEMGQEVTMRCQPILGHNTVFWYRQTMMQGLELLAYFRNRAPLDDSGMPKDRFSAEMPDATLATLKIQPSEPRDSAVYFCASCQTGETGNTGELFFGEGSRLTVL.

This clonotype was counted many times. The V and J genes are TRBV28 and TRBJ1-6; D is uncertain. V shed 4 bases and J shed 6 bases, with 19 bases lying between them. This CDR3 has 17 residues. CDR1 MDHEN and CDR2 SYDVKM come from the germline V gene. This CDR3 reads CASSSTRLSALNSPLHF. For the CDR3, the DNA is TGTGCCAGCAGTTCGACCCGACTGTCGGCCCTTAATTCACCCCTCCACTTT.

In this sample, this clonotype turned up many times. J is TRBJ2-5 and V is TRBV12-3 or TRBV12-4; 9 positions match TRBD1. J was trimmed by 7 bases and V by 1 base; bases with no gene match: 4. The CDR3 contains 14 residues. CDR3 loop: CASSLGTGDGTQYF. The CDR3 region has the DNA TGTGCCAGCAGTTTAGGGACAGGGGACGGGACCCAGTACTTC.

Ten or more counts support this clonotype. This CDR3 is CASSLYRDTF. As DNA, the CDR3 is TGTGCCAGCAGCTTATATAGGGACACCTTC. The chain employs TRBV7-9 and TRBJ1-2; D is uncertain. The CDR3 has 10 residues. V lost 2 bases, J lost 12 bases, and 7 bases lay in between. CDR1 and CDR2 (germline): SEHNR, FQNEAQ (reference sequence).

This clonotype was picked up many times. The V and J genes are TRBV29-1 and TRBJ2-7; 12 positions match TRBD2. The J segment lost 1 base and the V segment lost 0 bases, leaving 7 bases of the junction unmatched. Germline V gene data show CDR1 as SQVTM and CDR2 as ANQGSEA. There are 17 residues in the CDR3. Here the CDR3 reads CSVEDPRTSGDSYEQYF. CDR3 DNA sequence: TGCAGCGTTGAAGACCCCCGGACTAGCGGGGATTCCTACGAGCAGTACTTC.

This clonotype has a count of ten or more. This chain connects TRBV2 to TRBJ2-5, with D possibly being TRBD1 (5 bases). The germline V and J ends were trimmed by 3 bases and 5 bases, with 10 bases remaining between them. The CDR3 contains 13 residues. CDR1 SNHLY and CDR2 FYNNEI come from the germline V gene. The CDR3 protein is CASSDSPGETQYF. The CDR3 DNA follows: TGTGCCAGCAGTGACTCACCAGGGGAGACCCAGTACTTC.

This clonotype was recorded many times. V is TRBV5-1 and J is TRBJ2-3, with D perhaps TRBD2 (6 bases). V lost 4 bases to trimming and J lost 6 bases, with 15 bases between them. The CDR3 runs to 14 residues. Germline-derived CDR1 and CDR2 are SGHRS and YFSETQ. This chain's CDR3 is CASSPGAGLDTQYF. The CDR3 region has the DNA TGCGCCAGCAGCCCTGGGGCGGGATTGGATACGCAGTATTTT.

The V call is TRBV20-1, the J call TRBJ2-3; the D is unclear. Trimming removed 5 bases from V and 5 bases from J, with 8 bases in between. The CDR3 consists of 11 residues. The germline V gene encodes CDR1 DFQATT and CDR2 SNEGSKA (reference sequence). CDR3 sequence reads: CSAVLLDTQYF. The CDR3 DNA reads TGCAGTGCTGTTTTACTAGATACGCAGTATTTT.

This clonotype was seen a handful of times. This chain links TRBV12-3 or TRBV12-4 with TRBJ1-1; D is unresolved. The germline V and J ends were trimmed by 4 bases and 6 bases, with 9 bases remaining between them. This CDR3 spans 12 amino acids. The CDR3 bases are TGTGCCAGCAGTTCGGTTGGGCCTGAAGCTTTCTTT. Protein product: CASSSVGPEAFF.

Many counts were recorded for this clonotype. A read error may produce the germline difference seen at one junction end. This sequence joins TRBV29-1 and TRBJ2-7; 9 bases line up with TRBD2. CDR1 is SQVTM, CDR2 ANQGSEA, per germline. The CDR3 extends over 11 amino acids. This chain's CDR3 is CSVEDIGTSHF. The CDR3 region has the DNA TGCAGCGTTGAAGATATTGGGACTAGCCACTTC.

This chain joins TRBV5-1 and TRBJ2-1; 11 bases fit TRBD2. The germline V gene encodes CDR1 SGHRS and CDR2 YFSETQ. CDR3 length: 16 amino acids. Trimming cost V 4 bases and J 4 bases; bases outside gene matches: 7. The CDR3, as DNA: TGCGCCAGCAGCCCCCGGGCTAGCGGGGGGTACAATGAGCAGTTCTTC. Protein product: CASSPRASGGYNEQFF.

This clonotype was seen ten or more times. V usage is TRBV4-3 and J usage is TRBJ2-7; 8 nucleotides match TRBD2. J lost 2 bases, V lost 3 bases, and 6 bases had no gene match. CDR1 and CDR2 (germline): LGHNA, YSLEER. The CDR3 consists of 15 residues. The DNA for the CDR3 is TGCGCCAGCAGCCAGGAACTAGCGGTGACCTACGAGCAGTACTTC. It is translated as CASSQELAVTYEQYF.

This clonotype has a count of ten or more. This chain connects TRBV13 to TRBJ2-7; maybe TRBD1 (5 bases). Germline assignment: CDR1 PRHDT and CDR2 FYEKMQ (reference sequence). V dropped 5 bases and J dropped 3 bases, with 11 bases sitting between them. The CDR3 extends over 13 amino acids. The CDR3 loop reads CASSEETDYEQYF. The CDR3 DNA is TGTGCCAGCAGCGAGGAGACAGACTACGAGCAGTACTTC.

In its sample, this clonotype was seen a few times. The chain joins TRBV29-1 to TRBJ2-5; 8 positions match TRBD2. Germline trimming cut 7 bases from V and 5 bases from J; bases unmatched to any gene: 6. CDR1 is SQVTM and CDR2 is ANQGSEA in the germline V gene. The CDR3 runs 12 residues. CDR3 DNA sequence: TGCAGCGCCGCAAGCGGGAGCGAGACCCAGTACTTC. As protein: CSAASGSETQYF.

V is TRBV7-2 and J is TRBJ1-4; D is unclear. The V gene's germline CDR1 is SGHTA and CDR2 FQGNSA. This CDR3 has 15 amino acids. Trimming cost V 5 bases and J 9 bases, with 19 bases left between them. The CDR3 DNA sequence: TGTGCCAGCAGCCCAAGCACGGGGAGGCAGCAAAAACTGTTTTTT. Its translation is CASSPSTGRQQKLFF.

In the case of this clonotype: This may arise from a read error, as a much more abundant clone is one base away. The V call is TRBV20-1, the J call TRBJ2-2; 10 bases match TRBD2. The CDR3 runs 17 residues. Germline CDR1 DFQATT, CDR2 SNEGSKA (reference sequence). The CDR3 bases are TGCTGTGCTAGAGGGGTCGCTAGCGGGAGTTTGACCGGGGAGCTGTTTTTT. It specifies CCARGVASGSLTGELFF.

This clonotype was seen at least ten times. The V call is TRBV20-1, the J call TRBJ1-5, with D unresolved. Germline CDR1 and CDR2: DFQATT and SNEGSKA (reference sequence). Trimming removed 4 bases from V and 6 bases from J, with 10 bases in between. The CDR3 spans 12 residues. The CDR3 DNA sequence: TGCAGTGCTACAGGAGGGAGTCAGCCCCAGCATTTT. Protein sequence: CSATGGSQPQHF.

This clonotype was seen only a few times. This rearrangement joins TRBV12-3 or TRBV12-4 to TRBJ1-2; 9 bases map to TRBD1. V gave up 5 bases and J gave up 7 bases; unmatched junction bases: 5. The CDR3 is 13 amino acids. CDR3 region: CASSIGTGSGYTF. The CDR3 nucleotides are TGTGCCAGCAGTATCGGGACAGGGTCTGGCTACACCTTC.

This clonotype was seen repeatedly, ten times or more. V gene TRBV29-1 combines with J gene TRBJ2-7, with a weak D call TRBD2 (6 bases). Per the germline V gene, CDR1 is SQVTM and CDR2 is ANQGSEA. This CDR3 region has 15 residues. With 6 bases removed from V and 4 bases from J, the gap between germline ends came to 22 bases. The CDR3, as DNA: TGCAGCGTCCCCGGGGGTGCGGAGCCCAGTTACGAGCAGTACTTC. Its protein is CSVPGGAEPSYEQYF.